Detailed here is one T cell receptor beta chain. This CDR3 is built from 13 residues. Germline CDR1 is SEHNR and CDR2 is FQNEAQ (reference sequence). Trimming cost V 1 base and J 5 bases, with 8 bases left between them. Profiled with immunoSEQ multiplex PCR; TCRdb holds only in-frame clones, not every one. The sample shows around 500,000 clones, roughly 83% of them seen only once. The sample is drawn from a study of shared clonotypes between healthy human individuals. This TCR came from a woman aged 40 to 50 in good health. Some clones in this sample may be carry-over from other donors' samples. Material: PBMCs. The chain carries TRBV7-9 and TRBJ1-1, with D hard to call. The CDR3 DNA sequence: TGTGCCAGCAGCTTAGGGGTTATGACTGAAGCTTTCTTT. It yields the protein CASSLGVMTEAFF.